The sequence of this T cell receptor (beta chain) was determined in a study of regulatory T cells in long-lasting Graves disease (dated by TCRdb to the early 2020s). Some background on the complete study: Patients with newly diagnosed Graves' disease had been on antithyroid drugs for under 3 months. Patients with persistent Graves' disease were compared with patients with newly diagnosed Graves' disease using TCR sequencing and RNA sequencing of peripheral blood. A total of 35 or so samples underwent TCR sequencing: about 13 from persistent and roughly 20 from newly diagnosed Graves' disease patients. The study was conducted in China and was registered as a clinical trial.

What this sample's time point label stands for: newly diagnosed GD, antithyroid drugs for less than 3 months. For both TCR sequencing and RNA sequencing, RNA was extracted from PBMCs using TRIzol. Graves' disease was diagnosed according to American Thyroid Association guidelines. Patients for the study were recruited at an endocrinology department in Xi'an, China. From each patient, around 8.3 milliliters of peripheral blood was collected into an EDTA anticoagulant tube. Ficoll Paque Plus density gradient separation was used to isolate PBMCs, and no further T cell sorting was done. RNA quality was checked with an Agilent 2100 Bioanalyzer and agarose gel, and concentration with a NanoDrop 2000. The method behind the library was multiplex PCR. TCRdb records Illumina HiSeq 4000 as the sequencer. TCR beta libraries were built with iRepertoire HTBI primers and Arm-PCR amplification of CDR3 regions. PCR products were gel purified before sequencing. The study's own analysis went as follows. A total of around 59 TRBV and 14 TRBJ segments were identified across samples and were used for gene usage analysis of CDR3 amino acid clonotypes. Filtered high-quality paired reads were merged into contigs using COPE and FqMerger. BLAST was used to align contigs to IMGT TRBV, TRBD and TRBJ reference genes, and CDR3 was defined according to IMGT. Clonotypes above 0.1% frequency were classified as highly expanded clones. Repertoire diversity was measured by Shannon entropy, and V-J evenness by the Gini coefficient. Clonotypes shared by more than one individual were considered public. The raw public data were reprocessed by TCRdb itself: fastp quality trimming at Q25, MiXCR clonotype calling, in-frame beta chains only. Rows merge per CDR3 protein into single entries with the most common DNA and genes. It is TCRdb's table, rather than the study itself, that gives the V and J calls and clone size. The sample data list 350,000 to 450,000 distinct CDR3 sequences, and over 14% of these were observed just once. The leading ten clones occupy roughly 8% of the sample.

This clonotype has ten or more counts. The antigen it recognizes is unknown. Base qualities are not at hand, and no much larger clone is one base apart. At the junction V is shortened by 1 base and J by 8 bases, with 12 bases in between. The germline V gene sets CDR1 to SNHLY and CDR2 to FYNNEI. There are 14 amino acids in the CDR3, from cysteine to phenylalanine inclusive. Of the read, only the CDR3 DNA is kept; its 42 bases are in frame from base 1. The full study reports these points: Only peripheral blood was studied, because thyroid tissue, the primary lesion, was inaccessible. Sequencing and analysis were restricted to the TCR beta chain. TRBV28, TRBJ1-2 and TRBJ2-5 were preferentially used in persistent disease, while TRBV20-1 and TRBJ2-1 were favored in newly diagnosed disease. The authors acknowledged the small sample size as a limitation that may reduce accuracy. Compared with newly diagnosed patients, persistent Graves' disease patients had lower TCR Shannon entropy and fewer highly expanded clones, which suggests clonal expansion. More public clonotypes were shared among persistent patients (2,741) than among newly diagnosed patients (approximately 930).

This same sample was also part of a study on T cells in Graves' hyperthyroidism and ophthalmopathy. The second study also describes: Graves' hyperthyroidism was defined as stable when no progression to ophthalmopathy occurred over 18 months of follow-up. The hyperthyroidism patients were between 18 and 65 years old and newly diagnosed, with a disease duration of less than 2 months. Any patient with an uncontrolled infection, another autoimmune disease, pregnancy or lactation was excluded. Diagnoses were established on the basis of clinical symptoms, serum thyroxine and TRAb, thyroid ultrasound, and orbital computed tomography. The first round of RT-PCR for the TCR CDR3 was performed with the HTBI primer set and the Qiagen OneStep RT-PCR kit. Most expanded thyroid clonotypes (frequency above 0.001) were also detected in blood, suggesting blood repertoires may reflect thyroid immune responses. In cross-validation, a model built on a 13 V-J signature told ophthalmopathy apart from stable hyperthyroidism with about 90% sensitivity and roughly 81% specificity, and in testing the same model reached 80%/75%. In validation, the model predicted progression to ophthalmopathy with 55% to 71% sensitivity and approximately 78% specificity, a median of 6.5 months before onset. TCR V-J signatures able to tell the groups apart were searched for in a discovery cohort of 95 or so patients, of whom about 40 had Graves' ophthalmopathy and about 60 had stable Graves' hyperthyroidism. An independent validation cohort of about 19 hyperthyroidism patients and 17 patients who later progressed to ophthalmopathy tested prospective prediction of ophthalmopathy. For training and testing, the 100 or so patients in the discovery cohort were randomly divided in a 7:3 ratio. Thyroid tissue and blood T-cell repertoires from several Graves' hyperthyroidism patients were also compared in the study. Once sampling was done, hyperthyroidism patients were given methimazole at a starting dose of 30 mg daily, whereas ophthalmopathy patients were given high-dose intravenous methylprednisolone. Libraries were constructed in a second round of multiplex PCR, after which size selection and purification were carried out. Libraries were sequenced paired-end with 100 bp reads on an Illumina HiSeq2000. SOAPnuke was used to process the raw data, removing reads that contained adapters or uncalled bases, had a mean Phred below 15, or lacked an exact match to the constant primer or identifier. High-quality paired reads were merged with COPE v1.2.5, and unique nucleotide sequences were defined as clonotypes. MiTCR v1.1 was used to align clonotypes to the IMGT TRBV, TRBD and TRBJ reference segments. Only V-J combinations with frequency above 0.0001, covering 99.2% of repertoires, were analysed. The TCS score was defined as F50 (clonal expansion) divided by E x V (chaos), with BLOSUM62-based TCRdist calculated between CDR3 peptides within each V-J. Welch's t-statistics and random forest reduced roughly 500 V-J features to about 13, which were used in a naive Bayes classifier (R e1071). No statistical method was used to fix the sample size in advance, and group allocation was not hidden from the investigators. According to the paper, TCR Vbeta CDR3 sequencing was carried out on 120 to 150 peripheral blood samples, which came from under 50 ophthalmopathy, 70 to 80 hyperthyroidism and roughly 17 progressor patients.

This TCR came from a woman between 35 and 50 years old with Graves disease. Donor details come from another sample of the same person, matched by shared clones. Recombination joined TRBV2 with TRBJ1-5; the D gene is possibly TRBD1, with 6 bases matching. The source material was peripheral blood mononuclear cells (PBMCs), sampled at new diagnosis, from a patient treated with antithyroid drugs. The DNA reads TGTGCCAGCAGTGAAGTGGGGGGCGGAGAGCCCCAGCATTTT. The translation is CASSEVGGGEPQHF.